The 9 T cell receptor beta chains in this list originate from one sample, sequenced in a study of T cells in Graves' hyperthyroidism and ophthalmopathy. Using RNA transcripts as the source, TCR beta CDR3 regions were amplified. HTBI primers were employed in a first-round RT-PCR of the TCR CDR3. TCRdb independently ran MiXCR on the multiplex PCR reads; one entry per CDR3 protein. The repertoire holds more than 550,000 distinct CDR3 sequences, with just under 45% as singletons. Sequencing was carried out using peripheral blood or thyroid tissue (not recorded which). The receptors stem from an adult man with Graves' disease, either hyperthyroidism or ophthalmopathy (not recorded which).

At least ten counts were recorded for this clonotype. The rearrangement uses TRBV25-1 and TRBJ1-2; D may be TRBD1 (6 bases). Germline values: CDR1 MGHDK, CDR2 SYGVNS. The CDR3 has 14 residues. Trimming cost V 2 bases and J 4 bases, with 11 bases left between them. CDR3 in DNA: TGTGCCAGCAGTGAAATCCAGGGGATCTATGGCTACACCTTC. Its translation is CASSEIQGIYGYTF.

V gene TRBV29-1 combines with J gene TRBJ2-2, with TRBD2 matching 13 bases. CDR1 is SQVTM and CDR2 is ANQGSEA in the germline V gene. Trimming cost V 7 bases and J 5 bases; bases outside gene matches: 4. The CDR3 is 14 residues long. The CDR3 bases are TGCAGCGCTTCGGGACTAGCGGGGACCGGGGAGCTGTTTTTT. Its translation is CSASGLAGTGELFF.

The gene calls are TRBV9 and TRBJ1-6, with D possibly matching TRBD1 (5 bases). V dropped 2 bases and J dropped 2 bases, with 11 bases sitting between them. Germline V gene lookup returns CDR1 SGDLS and CDR2 YYNGEE. The CDR3 has 16 residues. Here the CDR3 DNA reads TGTGCCAGCAGCGTCGGCCGGGACGCCTATAATTCACCCCTCCACTTT. This codes for CASSVGRDAYNSPLHF. Together with reference TRBV9 and TRBJ1-6, the CDR3 gives the full variable domain: DSGVTQTPKHLITATGQRVTLRCSPRSGDLSVYWYQQSLDQGLQFLIQYYNGEERAKGNILERFSAQQFPDLHSELNLSSLELGDSALYFCASSVGRDAYNSPLHFGNGTRLTVT.

V usage is TRBV12-3 or TRBV12-4 and J usage is TRBJ2-2; D may correspond to TRBD1 or TRBD2 (5 bases each). The CDR3 totals 15 residues. V lost 2 bases and J 6 bases, leaving 13 bases between the germline ends. The CDR3 coding sequence is TGTGCCAGCAGTTTATGGGGGTTTCAGCCCGGGGAGCTGTTTTTT. Translating gives CASSLWGFQPGELFF.

This clonotype was observed a handful of times. The chain combines TRBV7-9 with TRBJ1-2; 8 bases agree with TRBD1. Trimming at V came to 5 bases and at J to 3 bases, leaving 11 bases not matched to a gene. The CDR3 length is 16 residues. Per germline, CDR1 SEHNR and CDR2 FQNEAQ (reference sequence). The CDR3 DNA follows: TGTGCCAGCAGCCCTACGAGGACAGGGTTCCACTATGGCTACACCTTC. The encoded protein is CASSPTRTGFHYGYTF.

This clonotype has more than one count but fewer than ten. A read error may account for a junction end that differs from germline. V usage is TRBV5-1 and J usage is TRBJ1-5; unclear D gene. The germline V gene encodes CDR1 SGHRS and CDR2 YFSETQ. This CDR3 region has 15 residues. The CDR3 is CASSLKDRGNQPQHF. The CDR3 nucleotides are TGTGCCAGCAGCCTCAAGGATAGGGGCAATCAGCCCCAGCATTTT.

As to this clonotype: A much larger clone differs from this one at a single base, so this may be a read error. The V call is TRBV29-1, the J call TRBJ1-4; 8 bases match TRBD1. Germline V gene data show CDR1 as SQVTM and CDR2 as ANQGSEA. The CDR3 consists of 13 residues. CDR3 protein: CSVGTGTNEELFF. In DNA, the CDR3 is TGCAGCGTTGGGACAGGGACTAATGAAGAACTGTTTTTT.

This clonotype has more than one count but fewer than ten. CDR3 sequence: CASSQQGRLHGYTF. The DNA for the CDR3 is TGTGCCAGCAGTCAACAGGGGAGGTTACATGGCTACACCTTC. The chain has TRBV6-1 and TRBJ1-2; 7 bases line up with TRBD1. V was pared by 5 bases and J by 6 bases, with 9 bases of the junction left unmatched. The CDR3 runs to 14 residues. Germline V gene sequence: CDR1 MNHNS, CDR2 SASEGT.

The chain employs TRBV7-8 and TRBJ1-5, with TRBD1 identical over 8 bases. J gave up 1 base and V 6 bases, and 20 bases lay outside the gene matches. This CDR3 contains 20 residues. CDR1 is SGHVS, CDR2 FQNEAQ, per germline. The CDR3 bases are TGTGCCAGCAGTGCCTATCAGCACCAAACAGGGGGACGAAGCAATCAGCCCCAGCATTTT. Encoded protein: CASSAYQHQTGGRSNQPQHF.